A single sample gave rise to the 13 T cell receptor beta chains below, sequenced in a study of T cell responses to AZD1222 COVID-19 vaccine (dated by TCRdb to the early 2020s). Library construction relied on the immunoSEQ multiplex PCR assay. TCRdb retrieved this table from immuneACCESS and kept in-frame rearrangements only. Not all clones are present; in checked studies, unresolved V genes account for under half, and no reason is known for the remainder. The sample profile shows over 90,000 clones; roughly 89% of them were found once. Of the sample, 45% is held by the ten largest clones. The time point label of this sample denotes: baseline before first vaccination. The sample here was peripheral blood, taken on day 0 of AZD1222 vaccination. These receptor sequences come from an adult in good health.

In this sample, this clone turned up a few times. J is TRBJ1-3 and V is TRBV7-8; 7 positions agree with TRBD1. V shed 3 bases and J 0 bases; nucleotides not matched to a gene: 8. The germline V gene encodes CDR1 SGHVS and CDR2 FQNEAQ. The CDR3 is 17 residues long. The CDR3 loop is CASSFLLTGSSGNTIYF. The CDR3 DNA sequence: TGTGCCAGCAGCTTCCTCTTGACAGGGAGCTCTGGAAACACCATATATTTT.

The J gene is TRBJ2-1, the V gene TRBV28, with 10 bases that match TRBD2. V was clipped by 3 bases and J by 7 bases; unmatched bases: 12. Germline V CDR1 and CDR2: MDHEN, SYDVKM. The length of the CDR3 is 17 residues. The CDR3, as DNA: TGTGCCAGCAGTTTTAGTGGCCTAACTAGCGGGATAAATGAGCAGTTCTTC. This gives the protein CASSFSGLTSGINEQFF.

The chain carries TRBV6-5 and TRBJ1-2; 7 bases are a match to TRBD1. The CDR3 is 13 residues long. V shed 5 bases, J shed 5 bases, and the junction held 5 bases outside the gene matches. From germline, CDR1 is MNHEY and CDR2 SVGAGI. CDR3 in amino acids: CASSLDRWYGYTF. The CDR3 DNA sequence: TGTGCCAGCAGTCTGGACAGGTGGTATGGCTACACCTTC.

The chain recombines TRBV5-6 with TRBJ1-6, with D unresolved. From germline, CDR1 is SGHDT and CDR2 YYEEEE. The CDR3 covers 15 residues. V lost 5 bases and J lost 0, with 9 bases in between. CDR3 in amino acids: CASRVEYSYNSPLHF. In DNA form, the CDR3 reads TGTGCCAGCAGAGTAGAGTACTCCTATAATTCACCCCTCCACTTT.

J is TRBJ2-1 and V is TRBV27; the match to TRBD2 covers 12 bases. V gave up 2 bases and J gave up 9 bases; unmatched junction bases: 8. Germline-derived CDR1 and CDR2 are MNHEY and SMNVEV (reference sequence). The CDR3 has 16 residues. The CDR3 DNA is TGTGCCAGCAGTTTAGCTCTAGCGGGAGGGCCTGGTGAGCAGTTCTTC. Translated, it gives CASSLALAGGPGEQFF.

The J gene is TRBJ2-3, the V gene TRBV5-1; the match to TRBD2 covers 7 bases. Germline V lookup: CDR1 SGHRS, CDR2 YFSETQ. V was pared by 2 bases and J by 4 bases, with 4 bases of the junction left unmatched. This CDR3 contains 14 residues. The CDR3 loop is CASSFSGPSDTQYF. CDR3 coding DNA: TGCGCCAGCAGCTTTAGCGGGCCCTCAGATACGCAGTATTTT. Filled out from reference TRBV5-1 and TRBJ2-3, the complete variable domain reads KAGVTQTPRYLIKTRGQQVTLSCSPISGHRSVSWYQQTPGQGLQFLFEYFSETQRNKGNFPGRFSGRQFSNSRSEMNVSTLELGDSALYLCASSFSGPSDTQYFGPGTRLTVL.

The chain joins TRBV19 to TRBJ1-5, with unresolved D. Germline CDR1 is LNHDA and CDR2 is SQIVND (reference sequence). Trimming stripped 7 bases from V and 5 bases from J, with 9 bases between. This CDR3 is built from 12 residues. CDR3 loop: CASNVPDQPQHF. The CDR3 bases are TGTGCCAGTAACGTTCCCGATCAGCCCCAGCATTTT.

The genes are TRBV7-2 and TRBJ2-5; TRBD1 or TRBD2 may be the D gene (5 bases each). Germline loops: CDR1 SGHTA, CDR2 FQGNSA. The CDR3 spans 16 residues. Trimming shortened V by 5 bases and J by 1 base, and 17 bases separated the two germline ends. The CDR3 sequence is CASSLGVRAAQETQYF. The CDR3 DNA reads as TGTGCCAGCAGCCTGGGGGTCAGGGCCGCCCAAGAGACCCAGTACTTC.

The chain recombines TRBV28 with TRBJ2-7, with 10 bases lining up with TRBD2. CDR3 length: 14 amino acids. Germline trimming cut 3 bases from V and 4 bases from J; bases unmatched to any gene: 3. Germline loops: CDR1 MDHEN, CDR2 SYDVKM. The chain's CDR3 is CASSLVAGGYEQYF. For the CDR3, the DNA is TGTGCCAGCAGTTTGGTAGCGGGAGGATACGAGCAGTACTTC.

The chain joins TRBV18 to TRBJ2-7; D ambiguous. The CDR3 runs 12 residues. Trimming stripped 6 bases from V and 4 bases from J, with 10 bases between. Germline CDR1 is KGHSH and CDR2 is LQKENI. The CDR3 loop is CASSPRLYEQYF. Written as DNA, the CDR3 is TGTGCCAGCTCCCCGAGGCTATACGAGCAGTACTTC.

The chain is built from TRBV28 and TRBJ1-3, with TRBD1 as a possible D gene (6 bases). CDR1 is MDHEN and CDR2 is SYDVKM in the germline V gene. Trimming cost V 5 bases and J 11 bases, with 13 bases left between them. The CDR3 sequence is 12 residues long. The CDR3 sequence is CASSVLQGAIYF. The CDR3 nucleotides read TGTGCCAGCAGTGTCCTACAGGGCGCCATATATTTT.

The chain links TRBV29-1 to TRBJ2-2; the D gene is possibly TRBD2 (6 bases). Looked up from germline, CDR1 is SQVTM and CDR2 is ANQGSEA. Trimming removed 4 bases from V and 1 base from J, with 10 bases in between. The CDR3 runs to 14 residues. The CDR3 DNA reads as TGCAGCGTTGTAGGAGGGGTGAACACCGGGGAGCTGTTTTTT. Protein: CSVVGGVNTGELFF.

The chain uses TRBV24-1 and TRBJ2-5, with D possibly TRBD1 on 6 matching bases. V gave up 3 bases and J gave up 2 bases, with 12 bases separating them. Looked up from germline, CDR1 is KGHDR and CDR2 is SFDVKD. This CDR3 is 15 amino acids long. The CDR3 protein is CATSDTRTVQETQYF. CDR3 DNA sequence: TGTGCCACCAGTGATACGCGGACAGTGCAAGAGACCCAGTACTTC.